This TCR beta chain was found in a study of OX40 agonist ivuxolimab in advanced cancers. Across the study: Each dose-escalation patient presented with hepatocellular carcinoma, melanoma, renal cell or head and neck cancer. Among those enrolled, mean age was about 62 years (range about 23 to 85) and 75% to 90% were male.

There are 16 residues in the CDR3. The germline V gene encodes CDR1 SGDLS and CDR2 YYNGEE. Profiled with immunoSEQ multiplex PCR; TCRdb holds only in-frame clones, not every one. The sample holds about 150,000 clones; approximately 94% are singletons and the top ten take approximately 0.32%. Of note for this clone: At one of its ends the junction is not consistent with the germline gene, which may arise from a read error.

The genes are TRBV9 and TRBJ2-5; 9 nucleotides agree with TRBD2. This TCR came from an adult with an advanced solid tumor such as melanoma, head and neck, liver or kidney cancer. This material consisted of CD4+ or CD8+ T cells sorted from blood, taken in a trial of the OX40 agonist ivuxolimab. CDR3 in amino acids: CASSPRLADFQEAQYF. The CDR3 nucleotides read TGTGCCAGCAGCCCCCGACTAGCGGATTTCCAAGAGGCCCAGTACTTC.